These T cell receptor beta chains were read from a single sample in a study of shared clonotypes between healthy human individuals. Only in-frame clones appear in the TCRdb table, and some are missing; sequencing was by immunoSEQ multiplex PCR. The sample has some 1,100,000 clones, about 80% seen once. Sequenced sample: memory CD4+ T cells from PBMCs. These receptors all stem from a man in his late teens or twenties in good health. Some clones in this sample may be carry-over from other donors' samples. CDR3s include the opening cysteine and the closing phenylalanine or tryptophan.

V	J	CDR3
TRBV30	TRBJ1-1	CAWLSNLEAFF
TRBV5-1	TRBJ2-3	CASSSTGPDTQYF
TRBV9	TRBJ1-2	CASSASLRTRGNYGYTF
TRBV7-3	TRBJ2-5	CATSKGETQYF
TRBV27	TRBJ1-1	CASSYSGYTEAFF
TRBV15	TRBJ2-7	CATRIPGGYEQYF
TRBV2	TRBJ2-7	CASSGQLAATYEQYF
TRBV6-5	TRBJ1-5	CASSYMAGGNQPQHF
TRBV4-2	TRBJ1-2	CASSHEQGAGYGYTF
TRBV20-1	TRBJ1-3	CSVNSGNTIYF
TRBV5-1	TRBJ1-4	CASSLWGSGEKLFF
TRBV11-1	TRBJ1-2	CASSSGTGNYGYTF
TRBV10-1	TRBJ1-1	CASSPDSAITEAFF
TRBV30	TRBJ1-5	CAWSVRYRGNQPQHF
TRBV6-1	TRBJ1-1	CASSGVVNTEAFF
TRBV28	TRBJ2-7	CASSLSDGFYEQYF
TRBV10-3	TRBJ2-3	CAIRTGQGSTDTQYF
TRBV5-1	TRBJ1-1	CASSWGTLSEAFF
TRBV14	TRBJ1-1	CASSPRGAGAWNTEAFF
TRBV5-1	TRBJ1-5	CASSRGSNQPQHF
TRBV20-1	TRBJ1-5	CSARWDSTQHF
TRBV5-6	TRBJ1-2	CASSLDVFYGYTF
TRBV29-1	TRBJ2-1	CSVEGETRGASYNEQFF
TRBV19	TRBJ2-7	CASSVRDRGQEQYF
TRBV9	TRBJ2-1	CASSAPRQFSEQFF
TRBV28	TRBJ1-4	CASSEGGSTNEKLFF
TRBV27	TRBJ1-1	CASSYPPGNTEAFF
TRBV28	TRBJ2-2	CASKRQAGTGELFF
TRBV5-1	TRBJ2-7	CASTVSPPSYEQYF
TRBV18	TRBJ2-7	CASSPHGVPTYEQYF
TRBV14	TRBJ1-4	CASSPGTTSEKLFF
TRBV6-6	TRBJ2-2	CASILNRQSGELFF
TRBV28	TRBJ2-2	CASSFTSPGELFF
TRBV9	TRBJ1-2	CASSVTAAWGYTF
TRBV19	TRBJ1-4	CASTLGREGTNEKLFF
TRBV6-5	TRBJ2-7	CASSYGGGAYSYEQYF
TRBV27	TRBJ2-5	CASSLKDRGRETQYF
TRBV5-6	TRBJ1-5	CASSLFRGREGNQPQHF
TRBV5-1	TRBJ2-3	CASSPALRKDTQYF
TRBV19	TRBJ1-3	CASSAGRPGNTIYF
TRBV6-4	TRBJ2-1	CASSDELGSYNEQFF
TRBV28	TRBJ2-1	CASSLSGRTGEQFF
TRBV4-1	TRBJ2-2	CASSQEVGGANTGELFF
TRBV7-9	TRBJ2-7	CASSRTSRGDEQYF
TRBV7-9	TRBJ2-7	CASSRTSGSPYEQYF
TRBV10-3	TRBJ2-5	CAISESHRGRAWETQYF
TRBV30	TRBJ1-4	CACHGDATNEKLFF
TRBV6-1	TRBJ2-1	CASMGNTGTYNEQFF
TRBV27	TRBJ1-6	CASSLSPQGARSPLHF
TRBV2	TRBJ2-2	CASFWQNTGELFF
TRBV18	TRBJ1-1	CASATTTEDTEAFF
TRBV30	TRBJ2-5	CAWSVLVGETQYF
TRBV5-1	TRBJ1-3	CASSRGQTSGNTIYF